Presented here are 27 T cell receptor beta chains from one specimen sequenced in a study of T cells expressing NK-cell markers. TCRdb reprocessed the 5' RACE reads; each CDR3 protein has one entry and no DNA is given. This specimen shows almost 450,000 distinct CDR3 sequences; the ten leading clones hold roughly 8%. The sample comprised blood T cells: a sorted CD56 or NKG2C T cell subset, CD4+ or CD8+ T cells, or bulk PBMC T cells (not recorded which). The receptors shown here come from a woman between 18 and 70 years old in good health.

The chain joins TRBV7-2 to TRBJ2-3; checking the TCRdb D call of TRBD1 is not possible without DNA. The CDR3 spans 15 residues. Germline V gene lookup returns CDR1 SGHTA and CDR2 FQGNSA. The CDR3 sequence is CASSTQGTLTDTQYF.

This chain connects TRBV18 to TRBJ2-6; TCRdb's D call of TRBD1 is untestable without DNA. Germline values: CDR1 KGHSH, CDR2 LQKENI. The CDR3 is 15 residues long. Here the CDR3 reads CASSPPGAGANVLTF.

The V gene is TRBV7-6, the J gene TRBJ1-1. Per the germline V gene, CDR1 is SGHVS and CDR2 is FNYEAQ. The CDR3 spans 16 residues. The CDR3 spells CASSPHYRPGGTEAFF.

The chain is built from TRBV12-3 or TRBV12-4 and TRBJ2-2; lacking DNA, the TRBD1 call made by TCRdb goes unchecked. The CDR3 totals 16 residues. CDR3: CASSRGLIQSTGELFF.

The J gene is TRBJ2-2, the V gene TRBV7-2. This CDR3 contains 15 residues. Germline assignment: CDR1 SGHTA and CDR2 FQGNSA. The CDR3 protein is CASSLVSAVPGELFF.

The chain is built from TRBV28 and TRBJ2-7; TCRdb designates TRBD2, a call that cannot be tested without DNA. Germline-derived CDR1 and CDR2 are MDHEN and SYDVKM. The CDR3 loop spans 14 amino acids. Here the CDR3 reads CASSPDGTSGEQYF.

The chain joins TRBV20-1 to TRBJ2-4; absent DNA, TCRdb's TRBD2 call cannot be checked. CDR1 DFQATT and CDR2 SNEGSKA come from the germline V gene (reference sequence). This CDR3 is built from 15 residues. The CDR3 sequence is CSARKAGPDKNIQYF.

V usage is TRBV20-1 and J usage is TRBJ2-3; the TRBD2 assignment by TCRdb is unverifiable without DNA. This CDR3 region has 16 residues. Germline V gives CDR1 DFQATT, CDR2 SNEGSKA (reference sequence). The CDR3 is CSASGGAGGRGDTQYF.

This chain uses TRBV7-3 with TRBJ2-5; as DNA is missing, the TRBD1 call by TCRdb cannot be tested. This CDR3 is built from 14 residues. From germline, CDR1 is SGHTA and CDR2 FQGTGA. The CDR3 loop reads CASSPGTGGETQYF.

V gene TRBV12-3 or TRBV12-4 combines with J gene TRBJ2-3; TCRdb lists TRBD2, though no DNA is available to test this call. This CDR3 is built from 17 residues. This CDR3 is CASRSTSGGARKLAQYF.

The CDR3 loop is CASHGYYDTQYF. The rearrangement joins TRBV6-6 to TRBJ2-3; TCRdb designates TRBD2, a call that cannot be tested without DNA. From germline, CDR1 is MNHNY and CDR2 SVGAGI (reference sequence). This CDR3 has 12 residues.

The V and J genes are TRBV16 and TRBJ2-1; TCRdb's D call, TRBD1, is unchecked because there is no DNA. This CDR3 is built from 15 residues. Germline CDR1 and CDR2: KGHSY and FQNENV. CDR3 protein: CASSQNSDRVNEQFF.

The chain combines TRBV7-8 with TRBJ1-6; TCRdb selects TRBD1, and the lack of DNA leaves this call unchecked. Germline V CDR1 and CDR2: SGHVS, FQNEAQ. The CDR3 has 16 residues. The CDR3 sequence is CASSLVGTVGNSPLHF. The full variable domain, its missing parts supplied by reference TRBV7-8 and TRBJ1-6, is GAGVSQSPRYKVAKRGQDVALRCDPISGHVSLFWYQQALGQGPEFLTYFQNEAQLDKSGLPSDRFFAERPEGSVSTLKIQRTQQEDSAVYLCASSLVGTVGNSPLHFGNGTRLTVT.

The genes are TRBV6-5 and TRBJ1-2; TCRdb calls TRBD1, which cannot be checked without DNA. This CDR3 contains 14 residues. Germline CDR1 and CDR2: MNHEY and SVGAGI. This chain's CDR3 is CASSSWTGDYGYTF.

This sequence joins TRBV6-1 and TRBJ2-3. This CDR3 region has 13 residues. Germline V gene lookup returns CDR1 MNHNS and CDR2 SASEGT. The CDR3 loop reads CASSVLVRDTQYF.

V usage is TRBV6-1 and J usage is TRBJ2-1; no DNA is available, so the TRBD2 call from TCRdb remains unchecked. CDR3 length: 15 residues. Germline V gene sequence: CDR1 MNHNS, CDR2 SASEGT. The chain's CDR3 is CASSTGLAGGGEQFF.

The V gene is TRBV4-3, the J gene TRBJ2-1; the D call from TCRdb, TRBD2, cannot be confirmed without DNA. Germline V gene sequence: CDR1 LGHNA, CDR2 YSLEER. The length of the CDR3 is 16 residues. CDR3 in amino acids: CASSHSSGVTYNEQFF.

V and J are TRBV20-1 and TRBJ1-1; TCRdb designates TRBD1, a call that cannot be tested without DNA. The CDR3 has 14 residues. CDR1 is DFQATT and CDR2 is SNEGSKA in the germline V gene (reference sequence). The CDR3 sequence is CSARDSRTGPEAFF.

The V call is TRBV5-1, the J call TRBJ1-1; the D call from TCRdb, TRBD1, cannot be confirmed without DNA. Per the germline V gene, CDR1 is SGHRS and CDR2 is YFSETQ. The CDR3 has 15 amino acids. CDR3 in amino acids: CASSLEYRGLDEAFF. Based on the CDR3 plus reference TRBV5-1 and TRBJ1-1, the full variable domain is KAGVTQTPRYLIKTRGQQVTLSCSPISGHRSVSWYQQTPGQGLQFLFEYFSETQRNKGNFPGRFSGRQFSNSRSEMNVSTLELGDSALYLCASSLEYRGLDEAFFGQGTRLTVV.

CDR3 loop: CASGGLETQYF. The chain employs TRBV12-3 or TRBV12-4 and TRBJ2-5. The CDR3 runs 11 residues.

V usage is TRBV29-1 and J usage is TRBJ2-2; TCRdb selects TRBD1, and the lack of DNA leaves this call unchecked. The CDR3 runs 14 residues. Germline V CDR1 and CDR2: SQVTM, ANQGSEA. The CDR3 here is CSVRTGMGAGELFF.

The chain joins TRBV6-1 to TRBJ1-1. Germline CDR1 and CDR2: MNHNS and SASEGT. CDR3 length: 13 residues. The CDR3 protein is CASIRTGNTEAFF.

J is TRBJ2-5 and V is TRBV27. CDR1 MNHEY and CDR2 SMNVEV come from the germline V gene (reference sequence). The CDR3 length is 13 residues. This chain's CDR3 is CASSREYQETQYF.

The rearrangement links TRBV6-2 or TRBV6-3 to TRBJ2-3; absent DNA, TCRdb's TRBD2 call cannot be checked. Germline V gene lookup returns CDR1 MNHEY and CDR2 SVGEGT. The CDR3 is made up of 15 amino acids. CDR3 sequence reads: CASSGSGGYTDTQYF.

The rearrangement uses TRBV7-2 and TRBJ1-4; the TRBD1 assignment by TCRdb is unverifiable without DNA. CDR3 length equals 15 residues. Looked up from germline, CDR1 is SGHTA and CDR2 is FQGNSA. The CDR3 sequence: CASRSGQTIGEKLFF.

The V gene is TRBV7-2, the J gene TRBJ2-4; TCRdb indicates TRBD2, and absent DNA this call remains unverified. Germline V lookup: CDR1 SGHTA, CDR2 FQGNSA. The CDR3 totals 16 residues. This CDR3 reads CASSLGSRGGANIQYF.

The CDR3 loop is CASSARLGGTDTQYF. The V and J genes are TRBV7-2 and TRBJ2-3; TCRdb designates TRBD2, a call that cannot be tested without DNA. Germline loops: CDR1 SGHTA, CDR2 FQGNSA. The CDR3 has 15 residues.